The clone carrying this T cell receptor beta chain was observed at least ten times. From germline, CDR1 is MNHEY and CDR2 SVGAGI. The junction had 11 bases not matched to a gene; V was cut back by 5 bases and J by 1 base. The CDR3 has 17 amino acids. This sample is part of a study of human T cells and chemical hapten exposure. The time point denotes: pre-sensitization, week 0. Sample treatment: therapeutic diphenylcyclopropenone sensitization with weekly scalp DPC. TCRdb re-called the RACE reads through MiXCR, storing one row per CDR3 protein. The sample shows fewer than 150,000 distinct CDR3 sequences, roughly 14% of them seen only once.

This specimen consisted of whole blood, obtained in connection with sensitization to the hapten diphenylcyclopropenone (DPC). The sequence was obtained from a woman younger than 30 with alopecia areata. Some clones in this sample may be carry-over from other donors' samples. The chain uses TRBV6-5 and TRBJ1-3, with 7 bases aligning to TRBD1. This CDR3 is CASSALVIRGSGNTIYF. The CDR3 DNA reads TGTGCCAGCAGTGCACTGGTGATCAGGGGGTCTGGAAACACCATATATTTT.